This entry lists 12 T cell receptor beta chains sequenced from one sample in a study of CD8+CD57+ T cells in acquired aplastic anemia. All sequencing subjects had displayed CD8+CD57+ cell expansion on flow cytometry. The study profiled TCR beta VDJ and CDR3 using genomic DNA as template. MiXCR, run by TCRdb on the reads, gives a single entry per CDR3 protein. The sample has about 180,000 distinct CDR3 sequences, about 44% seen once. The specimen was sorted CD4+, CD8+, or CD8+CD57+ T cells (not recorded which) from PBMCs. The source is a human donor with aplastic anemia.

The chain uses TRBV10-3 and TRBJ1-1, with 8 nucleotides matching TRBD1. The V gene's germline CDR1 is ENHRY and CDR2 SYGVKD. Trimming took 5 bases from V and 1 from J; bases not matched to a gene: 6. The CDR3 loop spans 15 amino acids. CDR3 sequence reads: CAISKDRVGNTEAFF. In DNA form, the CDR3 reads TGTGCCATCAGTAAGGACAGGGTGGGGAACACTGAAGCTTTCTTT.

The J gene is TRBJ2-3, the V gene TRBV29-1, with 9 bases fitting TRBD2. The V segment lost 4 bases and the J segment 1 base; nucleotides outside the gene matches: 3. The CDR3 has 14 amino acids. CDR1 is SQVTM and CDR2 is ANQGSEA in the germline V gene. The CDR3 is CSVVAGVGTDTQYF. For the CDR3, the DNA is TGCAGCGTTGTAGCGGGAGTAGGCACAGATACGCAGTATTTT.

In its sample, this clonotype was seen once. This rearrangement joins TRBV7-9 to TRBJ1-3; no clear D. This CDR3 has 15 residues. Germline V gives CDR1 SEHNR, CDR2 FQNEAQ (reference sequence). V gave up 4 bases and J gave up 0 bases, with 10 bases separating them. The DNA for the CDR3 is TGTGCCAGCAGCTCCCCGACCGCCTCTGGAAACACCATATATTTT. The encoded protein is CASSSPTASGNTIYF.

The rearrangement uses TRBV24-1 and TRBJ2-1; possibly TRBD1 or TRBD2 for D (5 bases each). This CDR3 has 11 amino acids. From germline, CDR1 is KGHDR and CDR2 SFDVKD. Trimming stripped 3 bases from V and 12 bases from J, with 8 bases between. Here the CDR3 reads CATSDERGQFF. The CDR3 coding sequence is TGTGCCACCAGTGATGAGAGGGGGCAGTTCTTC.

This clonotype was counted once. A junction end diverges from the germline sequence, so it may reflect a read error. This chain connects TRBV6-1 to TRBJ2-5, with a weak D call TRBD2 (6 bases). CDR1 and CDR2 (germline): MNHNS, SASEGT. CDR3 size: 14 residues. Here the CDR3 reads CASSEGRELETQYF. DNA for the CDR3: TGTGCTAGCAGTGAAGGACGGGAGTTGGAGACCCAGTACTTC.

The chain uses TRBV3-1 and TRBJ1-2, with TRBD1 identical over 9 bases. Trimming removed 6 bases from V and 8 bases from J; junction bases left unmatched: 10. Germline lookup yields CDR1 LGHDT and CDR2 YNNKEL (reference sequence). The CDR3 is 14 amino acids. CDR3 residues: CASSRTGDLHGYTF. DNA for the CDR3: TGTGCCAGCAGTCGGACAGGGGATCTACACGGCTACACCTTC.

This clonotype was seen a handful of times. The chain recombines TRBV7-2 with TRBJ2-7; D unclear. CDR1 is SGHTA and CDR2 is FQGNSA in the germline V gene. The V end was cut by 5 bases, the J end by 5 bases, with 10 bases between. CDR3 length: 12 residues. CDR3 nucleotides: TGTGCCAGCAGCCCATCCGGAGACGAGCAGTACTTC. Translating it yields CASSPSGDEQYF.

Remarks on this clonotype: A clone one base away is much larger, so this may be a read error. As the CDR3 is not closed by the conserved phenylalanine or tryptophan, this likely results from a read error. The CDR3, as DNA: TGTGCCAGCAGCTTGGCCGTCAGGGGTTTGGCTCACTATGGCTACACCCTC. It specifies CASSLAVRGLAHYGYTL. The chain is built from TRBV5-4 and TRBJ1-2, with a tentative D call TRBD1 (6 bases). This CDR3 comprises 17 residues. Trimming left V 0 bases short and J 3 bases short, with 18 bases between. Germline lookup yields CDR1 SGHNT and CDR2 YYREEE (reference sequence).

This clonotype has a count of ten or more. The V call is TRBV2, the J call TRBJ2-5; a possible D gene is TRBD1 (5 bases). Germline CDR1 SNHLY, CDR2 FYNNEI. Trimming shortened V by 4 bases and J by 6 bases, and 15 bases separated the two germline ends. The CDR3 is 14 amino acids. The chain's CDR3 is CASSGQRLGQTQYF. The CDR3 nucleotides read TGTGCCAGCAGTGGACAGAGACTTGGGCAGACCCAGTACTTC.

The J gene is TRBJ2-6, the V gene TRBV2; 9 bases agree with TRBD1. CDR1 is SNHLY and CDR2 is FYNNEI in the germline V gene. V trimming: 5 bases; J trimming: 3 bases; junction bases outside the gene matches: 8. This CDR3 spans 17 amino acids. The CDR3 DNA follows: TGTGCCAGCAGTCCGGACAGGGGTGGGGATGGGGCCAACGTCCTGACTTTC. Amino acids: CASSPDRGGDGANVLTF.

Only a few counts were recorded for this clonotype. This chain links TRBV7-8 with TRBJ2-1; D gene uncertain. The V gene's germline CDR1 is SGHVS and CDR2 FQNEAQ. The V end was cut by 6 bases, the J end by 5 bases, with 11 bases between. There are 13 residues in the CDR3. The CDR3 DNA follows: TGTGCCAGCAGTATTGGCCCAAACAATGAGCAGTTCTTC. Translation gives CASSIGPNNEQFF.

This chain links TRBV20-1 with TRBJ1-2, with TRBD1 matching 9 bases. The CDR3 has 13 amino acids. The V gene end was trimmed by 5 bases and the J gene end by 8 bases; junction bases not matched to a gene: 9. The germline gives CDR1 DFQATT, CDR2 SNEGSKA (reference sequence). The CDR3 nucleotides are TGCAGTGCTTTACAGTCCGGGACAGGGGGCTACACCTTC. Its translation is CSALQSGTGGYTF.